Following are 8 T cell receptor beta chains from one sample sequenced in a study of T cells in Graves' hyperthyroidism and ophthalmopathy. From RNA transcripts, TCR beta CDR3 regions were amplified. First-round RT-PCR of the TCR CDR3 relied on the HTBI primer set. TCRdb re-called the multiplex PCR reads through MiXCR, storing one row per CDR3 protein. The table includes 300,000 to 450,000 distinct CDR3 sequences, about a sixth detected once. Sequencing was done on a sample of blood. The receptor set was obtained from a woman aged 30 to 39 with Graves' hyperthyroidism that later progressed to Graves' ophthalmopathy.

This clonotype has just a few counts. The gene calls are TRBV30 and TRBJ1-5; 9 bases are a match to TRBD1. V was clipped by 5 bases and J by 4 bases; unmatched bases: 3. In germline, CDR1 is GTSNPN, CDR2 SVGIG (reference sequence). The CDR3 has 13 residues. This chain's CDR3 is CAWGTGTNQPQHF. CDR3 DNA: TGTGCCTGGGGGACAGGGACTAATCAGCCCCAGCATTTT.

The chain has TRBV19 and TRBJ1-3, with no clear D. The V and J ends lost 10 bases and 0 bases respectively, with 10 bases between them. CDR1 LNHDA and CDR2 SQIVND come from the germline V gene (reference sequence). This CDR3 contains 13 residues. The CDR3, as DNA: TGTGCCAATTCGGATTTCTCTGGAAACACCATATATTTT. Protein: CANSDFSGNTIYF.

This clonotype was recorded many times. The chain carries TRBV7-8 and TRBJ2-3; weak D call: TRBD2 (5 bases). Trimming pared 2 bases from V and 5 bases from J, leaving 20 bases between. CDR3 length: 17 amino acids. Germline-derived CDR1 and CDR2 are SGHVS and FQNEAQ. The DNA for the CDR3 is TGTGCCAGCAGCTTATTTCGGTGGACGACGAGGGAAGATACGCAGTATTTT. The encoded protein is CASSLFRWTTREDTQYF.

This clonotype was seen many times. This chain uses TRBV3-1 with TRBJ2-1, with D tentatively TRBD2 (5 bases). The CDR3 contains 14 residues. Germline CDR1 is LGHDT and CDR2 is YNNKEL (reference sequence). The V end was cut by 0 bases, the J end by 7 bases, with 10 bases between. Written as DNA, the CDR3 is TGTGCCAGCAGCCAAGACGCAGGCGGGAATGAGCAGTTCTTC. Translating it yields CASSQDAGGNEQFF.

This clonotype was observed a handful of times. V usage is TRBV19 and J usage is TRBJ2-4; D is uncertain. In germline, CDR1 is LNHDA, CDR2 SQIVND (reference sequence). V dropped 9 bases and J dropped 1 base, with 13 bases sitting between them. CDR3 length: 14 residues. In DNA form, the CDR3 reads TGTGCCAGCAGCATGAGTACGGCCAAAAACATTCAGTACTTC. Amino acids: CASSMSTAKNIQYF.

Ten or more counts support this clonotype. The chain carries TRBV11-2 and TRBJ1-6, with D hard to call. Germline V gene sequence: CDR1 SGHAT, CDR2 FQNNGV. The CDR3 is made up of 17 amino acids. V lost 5 bases and J lost 5, with 19 bases in between. The CDR3 region is CASSPLLPAEDNSPLHF. The CDR3 coding sequence is TGTGCCAGCAGCCCGCTGCTCCCCGCTGAAGATAATTCACCCCTCCACTTT.

This clonotype was seen only a few times. CDR3 loop: CSVEKVVGGTGELFF. The CDR3 DNA follows: TGCAGCGTTGAAAAGGTCGTGGGGGGCACCGGGGAGCTGTTTTTT. The chain carries TRBV29-1 and TRBJ2-2, with D possibly being TRBD2 (6 bases). Germline-derived CDR1 and CDR2 are SQVTM and ANQGSEA. The CDR3 runs to 15 residues. The V and J ends lost 2 bases and 4 bases respectively, with 14 bases between them.

This clonotype has ten or more counts. The chain joins TRBV6-1 to TRBJ1-5; TRBD1 aligns across 8 bases. V shed 5 bases and J 2 bases; nucleotides not matched to a gene: 5. Germline V CDR1 and CDR2: MNHNS, SASEGT. This CDR3 spans 15 amino acids. The CDR3 coding sequence is TGTGCCAGCAGTACCCAGGGACAGGGCAATCAGCCCCAGCATTTT. Translated, it gives CASSTQGQGNQPQHF.